This is a list of T cell receptor beta chains from one sample in a study of shared clonotypes between healthy human individuals. Libraries were prepared by immunoSEQ multiplex PCR; TCRdb keeps only in-frame clonotypes and omits some of them. The sample includes 330,000 or so clones, under 80% seen only once; the top ten take about 9.4%. The sample was memory CD4+ T cells sorted from blood. Source of these receptors: a man aged 25 to 45 in good health. The CDR3 runs from the conserved cysteine through the conserved F or W. Each record gives: V gene, D gene, clone size, J gene, CDR3 DNA, CDR3 protein. D genes are given only for firm matches. Not all rows give a size; the values are once, few, many and, for expanded clones, a class.

TRBV5-4	-	-	TRBJ2-1	TGTGCCAGCAGACAGCGGTCCGGAGATAATGAGCAGTTCTTC	CASRQRSGDNEQFF
TRBV7-2	-	-	TRBJ2-1	TGTGCCAGCAGCTTAGCGAATTACAATGAGCAGTTCTTC	CASSLANYNEQFF
TRBV4-1	TRBD1	-	TRBJ1-2	TGCGCCAGCAGCCAGGCTGACAGGGAAGCCTATGGCTACACCTTC	CASSQADREAYGYTF
TRBV27	-	few	TRBJ2-1	TGTGCCAGCAGTTTCACCGGGACCTCCTACAATGAGCAGTTCTTC	CASSFTGTSYNEQFF
TRBV4-3	TRBD2	-	TRBJ2-2	TGCGCCAGCGGGGGACTAGCGGGAGCTGGTACCGGGGAGCTGTTTTTT	CASGGLAGAGTGELFF
TRBV25-1	TRBD2	-	TRBJ2-1	TGTGCCAGCAGCGAAGCCCCGGGACTAGCGGGCGATGAGCAGTTCTTC	CASSEAPGLAGDEQFF
TRBV7-2	TRBD2	few	TRBJ2-3	TGTGCCAGCAGCGGTAGCGGGAGGGCAGATACGCAGTATTTT	CASSGSGRADTQYF
TRBV11-3	-	-	TRBJ2-2	TGTGCCAGCAGCTTTGGTCCTAACACCGGGGAGCTGTTTTTT	CASSFGPNTGELFF
TRBV11-2	-	-	TRBJ2-3	TGTGCCAGCAGCTTAGATCGTACTATTCTAGATACGCAGTATTTT	CASSLDRTILDTQYF
TRBV7-2	TRBD1	once	TRBJ1-1	TGTGCCAGCAGCCGCGGACAGGGGATCGCGAACACTGAAGCTTTCTTT	CASSRGQGIANTEAFF
TRBV18	-	-	TRBJ1-2	TGTGCCAGCTCTAGCATCTATGGCTACACCTTC	CASSSIYGYTF
TRBV9	-	-	TRBJ2-3	TGTGCCAGCAGCGTAGATCCGGGAATCGGAGTGGGGGGATTTAGCACAGATACGCAGTATTTT	CASSVDPGIGVGGFSTDTQYF
TRBV7-2	TRBD2	-	TRBJ2-3	TGTGCCAGCAGCTCCTTTCTAGACATTTTAGCTGGGGGGGCAGATACGCAGTATTTT	CASSSFLDILAGGADTQYF
TRBV5-6	-	few	TRBJ2-2	TGTGCCAGCAGCATGAGACCTACCGGGGAGCTGTTTTTT	CASSMRPTGELFF
TRBV28	TRBD1	-	TRBJ1-1	TGTGCCAGCAGAGTAAAGGAGGGACACAGGGGTTTCTTT	CASRVKEGHRGFF
TRBV28	TRBD1	few	TRBJ1-5	TGTGCCAGCAGTTCCGTCCCGGGACAGGGTTGGAATCAGCCCCAGCATTTT	CASSSVPGQGWNQPQHF
TRBV2	-	-	TRBJ1-4	TGTGCCAGCCGGCAGGGGATCAGTGAAAAACTGTTTTTT	CASRQGISEKLFF
TRBV4-3	TRBD2	-	TRBJ2-1	TGCGCCAGCAGCCAAGATGTTGCTATCGGACTAGGAACCTACAATGAGCAGTTCTTC	CASSQDVAIGLGTYNEQFF
TRBV6-5	-	-	TRBJ2-7	TGTGCCAGCAAAAAGGCAGGGGAGTACTACGAGCAGTACTTC	CASKKAGEYYEQYF
TRBV6-6	-	-	TRBJ1-2	TGTGCCAGCACTGACACGGCGTACTATGGCTACACCTTC	CASTDTAYYGYTF
TRBV7-8	-	-	TRBJ2-3	TGTGCCAGCAGTGGACCCGCCCGGAGCCACACAGATACGCAGTATTTT	CASSGPARSHTDTQYF
TRBV4-2	-	-	TRBJ2-2	TGTGCCAGCAGCCAGGCCACCGGGGAGCTGTTTTTT	CASSQATGELFF
TRBV19	-	-	TRBJ1-1	TGTGCCAGTAGTAATTTGGGGGCGAACACTGAAGCTTTCTTT	CASSNLGANTEAFF
TRBV7-2	-	-	TRBJ2-5	TGTGCCAGCAGCTTAGCGAGAGGGGGCCAAGAGACCCAGTACTTC	CASSLARGGQETQYF
TRBV6-4	-	-	TRBJ1-1	TGTGCCAGCAGTGCCCGGAGGGGCACTGAAGCTTTCTTT	CASSARRGTEAFF
TRBV29-1	-	-	TRBJ2-3	TGCAGCGTTCGACGGGCCTTATCCGGCACAGATACGCAGTATTTT	CSVRRALSGTDTQYF
TRBV6-1	-	few	TRBJ2-3	TGTGCCAGCACATATGGACAGGGAGGGGCAGATACGCAGTATTTT	CASTYGQGGADTQYF